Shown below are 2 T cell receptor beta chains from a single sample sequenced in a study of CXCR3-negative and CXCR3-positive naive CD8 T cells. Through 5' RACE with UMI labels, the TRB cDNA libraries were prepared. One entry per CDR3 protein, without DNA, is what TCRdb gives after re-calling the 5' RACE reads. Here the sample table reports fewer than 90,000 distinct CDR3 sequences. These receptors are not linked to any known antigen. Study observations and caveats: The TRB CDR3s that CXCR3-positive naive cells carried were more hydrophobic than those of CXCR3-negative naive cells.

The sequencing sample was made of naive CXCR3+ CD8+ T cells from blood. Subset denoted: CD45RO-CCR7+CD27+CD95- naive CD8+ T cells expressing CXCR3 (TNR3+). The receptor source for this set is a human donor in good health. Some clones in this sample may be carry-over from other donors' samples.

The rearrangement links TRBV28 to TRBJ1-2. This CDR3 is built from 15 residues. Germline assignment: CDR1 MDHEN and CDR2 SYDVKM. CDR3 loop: CASSPMVGSNYGYTF.

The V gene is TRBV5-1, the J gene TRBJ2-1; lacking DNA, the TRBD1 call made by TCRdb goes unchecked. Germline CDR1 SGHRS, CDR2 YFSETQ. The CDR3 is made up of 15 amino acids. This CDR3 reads CASSWTAGSYNEQFF. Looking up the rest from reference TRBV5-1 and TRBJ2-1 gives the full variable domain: KAGVTQTPRYLIKTRGQQVTLSCSPISGHRSVSWYQQTPGQGLQFLFEYFSETQRNKGNFPGRFSGRQFSNSRSEMNVSTLELGDSALYLCASSWTAGSYNEQFFGPGTRLTVL.